Reported below is one TCR beta chain. It lacks a known antigen. Based on the germline V gene (reference sequence), the CDR1 and CDR2 sequences are GTSNPN and SVGIG. Taken from cysteine to phenylalanine, the CDR3 has 13 residues. DNA is not recorded here. This record comes from a study of T cells expressing NK-cell markers (dated by TCRdb to the early 2020s). With respect to the entire study: Three sorted T-cell subsets (CD3+CD56+NKG2C+, CD3+CD56+NKG2C- and CD3+CD56-NKG2C+) from 8 or 9 donors had their TCR beta-chain repertoires profiled. Libraries were sequenced as 2 x 150 bp reads on Illumina HiSeq 2000/2500, MiSeq or NextSeq. Most of the eight sequenced donors were HCMV-seropositive and one was HCMV-seronegative. The study sequenced eight donors, all healthy volunteers chosen at random: three men and five women. Study-wide findings and limitations: For several donors, the dominant CD3+CD56+NKG2C+ clonotypes were among the top 10 CD8+ clonotypes and accounted for roughly 1.0-7.5% of CD8+ T cells. Whether the expanded NKG2C-expressing T cell clones were specific for HCMV antigens remained unclear. Those dominant clonotypes were again the most abundant among CD3+CD56-NKG2C+ cells in a few donors, at roughly 25-65%.

Sequenced using an Illumina HiSeq 2000. 5'RACE template switching, by which a universal primer site and unique molecular identifiers were added, was used to make TCR beta cDNA libraries. Synthesis of cDNA was primed from the TCR beta constant segment and was followed by two consecutive PCR amplification steps. For the original study's pipeline: MIGEC handled demultiplexing of the reads and grouping by UMI, while MiTCR was used to assemble and quantify clonotypes. To exclude erroneous sequences, only TCR cDNA sequences supported by at least two reads were retained. The tcR package was used for downstream repertoire analysis, and clonotypes were matched across fractions by CDR3 nucleotide sequence plus V segment. Antigen specificity was annotated against VDJdb with VDJmatch, allowing one amino acid substitution in CDR3. Reads reprocessed by TCRdb are summarized as one entry per CDR3 protein sequence, and DNA is absent. The V and J calls and clone size are TCRdb's, not the authors'. The sample table includes 120,000 to 150,000 distinct CDR3 sequences. The ten largest clones take up about 12% of the sample.

HCMV serostatus was determined by detecting HCMV-specific IgG in serum with a commercial ELISA kit. Ficoll density gradient centrifugation was used to isolate peripheral blood mononuclear cells from blood. Sequencing was done on a sample of blood T cells: a sorted CD56 or NKG2C T cell subset, CD4+ or CD8+ T cells, or bulk PBMC T cells (not recorded which). The TCR comes from a man in his late teens or twenties in good health. Donor details come from another sample of the same person, matched by shared clones. The chain is assembled from TRBV30 and TRBJ2-7; the TCRdb D gene call, TRBD2, has no DNA to confirm it. The CDR3 has the sequence CAWSAGGTSEQYF.